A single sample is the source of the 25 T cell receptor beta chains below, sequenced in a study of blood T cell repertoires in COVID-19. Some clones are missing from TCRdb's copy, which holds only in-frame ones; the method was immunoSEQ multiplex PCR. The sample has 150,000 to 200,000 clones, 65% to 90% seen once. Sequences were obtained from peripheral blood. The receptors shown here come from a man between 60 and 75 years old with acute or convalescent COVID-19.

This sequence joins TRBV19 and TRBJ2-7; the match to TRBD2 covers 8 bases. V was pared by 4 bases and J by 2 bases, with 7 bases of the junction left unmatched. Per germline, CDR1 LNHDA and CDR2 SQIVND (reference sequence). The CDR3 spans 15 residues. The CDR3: CASSRGLAGPYEQYF. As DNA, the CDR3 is TGTGCCAGTAGTAGGGGGCTAGCGGGCCCCTACGAGCAGTACTTC.

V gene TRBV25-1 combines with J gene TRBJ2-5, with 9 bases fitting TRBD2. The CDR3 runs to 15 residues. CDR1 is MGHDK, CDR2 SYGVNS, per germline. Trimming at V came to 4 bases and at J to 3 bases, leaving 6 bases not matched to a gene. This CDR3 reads CASSAASGAEETQYF. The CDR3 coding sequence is TGTGCCAGCAGTGCGGCTAGCGGGGCGGAAGAGACCCAGTACTTC.

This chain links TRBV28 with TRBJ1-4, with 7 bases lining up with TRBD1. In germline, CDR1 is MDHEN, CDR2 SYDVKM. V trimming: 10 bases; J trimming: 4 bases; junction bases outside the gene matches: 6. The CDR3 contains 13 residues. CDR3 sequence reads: CATTTGVNEKLFF. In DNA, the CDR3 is TGTGCCACCACCACAGGGGTTAATGAAAAACTGTTTTTT.

CDR3: CASSSRAPSGRLQPGELFF. In DNA, the CDR3 is TGTGCCAGCAGCTCACGCGCACCGAGCGGGAGGCTTCAACCCGGGGAGCTGTTTTTT. This chain connects TRBV7-3 to TRBJ2-2, with 9 nucleotides matching TRBD2. The germline gives CDR1 SGHTA, CDR2 FQGTGA. V lost 4 bases to trimming and J lost 6 bases; unmatched junction nucleotides: 18. The CDR3 loop spans 19 amino acids.

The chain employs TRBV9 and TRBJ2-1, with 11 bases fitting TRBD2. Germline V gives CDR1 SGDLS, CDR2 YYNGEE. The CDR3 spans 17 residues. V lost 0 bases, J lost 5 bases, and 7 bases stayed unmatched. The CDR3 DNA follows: TGTGCCAGCAGCGTAGCGGTACTAGCGGGAGTGGACAATGAGCAGTTCTTC. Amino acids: CASSVAVLAGVDNEQFF.

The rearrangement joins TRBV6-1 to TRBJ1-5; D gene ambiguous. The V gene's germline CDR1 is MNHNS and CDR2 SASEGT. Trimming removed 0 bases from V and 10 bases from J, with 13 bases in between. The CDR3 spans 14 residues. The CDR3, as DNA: TGTGCCAGCAGTGAAGCTCTGGAGATCAGCCCCCAGCATTTT. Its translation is CASSEALEISPQHF.

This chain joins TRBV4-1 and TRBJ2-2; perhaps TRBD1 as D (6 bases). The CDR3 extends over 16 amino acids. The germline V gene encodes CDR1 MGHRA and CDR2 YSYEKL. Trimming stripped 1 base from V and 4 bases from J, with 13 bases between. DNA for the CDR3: TGCGCCAGCAGCCAAGGTTCAGGGGTTGGCACCGGGGAGCTGTTTTTT. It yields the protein CASSQGSGVGTGELFF.

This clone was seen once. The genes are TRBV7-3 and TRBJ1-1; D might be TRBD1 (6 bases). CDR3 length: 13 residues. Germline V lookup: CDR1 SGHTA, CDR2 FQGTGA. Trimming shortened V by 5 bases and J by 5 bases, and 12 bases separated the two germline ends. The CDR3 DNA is TGTGCCAGCAGCCCCCCAGGGGAAACTGAAGCTTTCTTT. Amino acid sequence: CASSPPGETEAFF. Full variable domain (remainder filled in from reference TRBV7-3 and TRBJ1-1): GAGVSQTPSNKVTEKGKYVELRCDPISGHTALYWYRQSLGQGPEFLIYFQGTGAADDSGLPNDRFFAVRPEGSVSTLKIQRTERGDSAVYLCASSPPGETEAFFGQGTRLTVV.

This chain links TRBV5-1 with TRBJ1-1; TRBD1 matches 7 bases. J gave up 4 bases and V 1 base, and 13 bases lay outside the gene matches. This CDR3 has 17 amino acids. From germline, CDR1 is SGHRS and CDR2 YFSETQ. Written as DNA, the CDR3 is TGCGCCAGCAGCTTGAACAGGGGCGACCCACGGGGCACTGAAGCTTTCTTT. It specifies CASSLNRGDPRGTEAFF. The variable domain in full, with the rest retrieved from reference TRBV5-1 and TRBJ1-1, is KAGVTQTPRYLIKTRGQQVTLSCSPISGHRSVSWYQQTPGQGLQFLFEYFSETQRNKGNFPGRFSGRQFSNSRSEMNVSTLELGDSALYLCASSLNRGDPRGTEAFFGQGTRLTVV.

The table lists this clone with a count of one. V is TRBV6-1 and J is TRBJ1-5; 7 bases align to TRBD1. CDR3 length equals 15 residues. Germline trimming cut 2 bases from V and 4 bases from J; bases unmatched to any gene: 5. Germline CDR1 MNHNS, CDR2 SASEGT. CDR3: CASSEWGQPNQPQHF. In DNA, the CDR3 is TGTGCCAGCAGTGAATGGGGACAGCCAAATCAGCCCCAGCATTTT.

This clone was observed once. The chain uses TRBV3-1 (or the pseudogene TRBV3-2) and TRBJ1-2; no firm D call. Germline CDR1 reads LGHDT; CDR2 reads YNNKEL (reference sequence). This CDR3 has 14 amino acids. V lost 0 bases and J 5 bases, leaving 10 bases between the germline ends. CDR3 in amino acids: CASSQETDVYGYTF. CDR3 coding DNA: TGTGCCAGCAGCCAAGAAACAGACGTGTATGGCTACACCTTC.

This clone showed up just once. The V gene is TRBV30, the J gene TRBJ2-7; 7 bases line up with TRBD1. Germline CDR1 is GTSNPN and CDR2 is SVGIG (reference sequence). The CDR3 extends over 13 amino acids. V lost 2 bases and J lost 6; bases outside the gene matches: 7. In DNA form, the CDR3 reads TGTGCCTGGAGTAGACTCGACAGGGCCGAGCAGTACTTC. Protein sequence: CAWSRLDRAEQYF. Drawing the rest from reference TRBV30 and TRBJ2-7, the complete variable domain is SQTIHQWPATLVQPVGSPLSLECTVEGTSNPNLYWYRQAAGRGLQLLFYSVGIGQISSEVPQNLSASRPQDRQFILSSKKLLLSDSGFYLCAWSRLDRAEQYFGPGTRLTVT.

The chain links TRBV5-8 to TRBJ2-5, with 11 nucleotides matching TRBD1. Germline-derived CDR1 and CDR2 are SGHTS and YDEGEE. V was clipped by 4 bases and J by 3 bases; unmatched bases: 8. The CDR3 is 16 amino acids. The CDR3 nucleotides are TGTGCCAGCAGCCCCGGGACAGGGGGGCACAAAGAGACCCAGTACTTC. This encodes CASSPGTGGHKETQYF.

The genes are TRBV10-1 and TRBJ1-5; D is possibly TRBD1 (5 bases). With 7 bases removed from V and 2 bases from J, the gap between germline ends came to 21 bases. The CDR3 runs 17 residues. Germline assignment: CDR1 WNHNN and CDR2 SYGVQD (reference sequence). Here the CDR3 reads CASTGEGLYRGNQPQHF. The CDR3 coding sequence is TGCGCCAGCACGGGGGAAGGGCTATATCGGGGCAATCAGCCCCAGCATTTT.

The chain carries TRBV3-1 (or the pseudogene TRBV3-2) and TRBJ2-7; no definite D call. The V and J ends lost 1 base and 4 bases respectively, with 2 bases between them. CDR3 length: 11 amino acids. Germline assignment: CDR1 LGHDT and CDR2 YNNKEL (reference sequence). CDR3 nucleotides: TGTGCCAGCAGCCAAGCTTACGAGCAGTACTTC. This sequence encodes CASSQAYEQYF.

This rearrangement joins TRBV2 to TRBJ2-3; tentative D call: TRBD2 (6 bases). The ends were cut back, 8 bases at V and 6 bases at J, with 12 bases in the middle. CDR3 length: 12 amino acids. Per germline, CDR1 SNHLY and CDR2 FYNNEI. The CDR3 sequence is CASGGRSDTQYF. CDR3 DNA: TGTGCCAGCGGTGGGAGGAGTGATACGCAGTATTTT. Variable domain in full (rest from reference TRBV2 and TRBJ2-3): EPEVTQTPSHQVTQMGQEVILRCVPISNHLYFYWYRQILGQKVEFLVSFYNNEISEKSEIFDDQFSVERPDGSNFTLKIRSTKLEDSAMYFCASGGRSDTQYFGPGTRLTVL.

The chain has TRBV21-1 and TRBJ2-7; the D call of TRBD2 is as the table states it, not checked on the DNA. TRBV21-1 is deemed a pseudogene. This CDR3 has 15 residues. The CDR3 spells CASSGTSGSTYEQYF. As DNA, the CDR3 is TGTGCCAGCAGCGGGACTAGCGGGAGTACGTACGAGCAGTACTTC.

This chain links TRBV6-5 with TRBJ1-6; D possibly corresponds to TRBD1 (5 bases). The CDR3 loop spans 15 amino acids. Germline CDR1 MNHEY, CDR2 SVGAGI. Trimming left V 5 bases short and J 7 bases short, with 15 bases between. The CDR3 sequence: CASSRRTSPNSPLHF. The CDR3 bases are TGTGCCAGCAGTAGACGGACAAGCCCAAATTCACCCCTCCACTTT.

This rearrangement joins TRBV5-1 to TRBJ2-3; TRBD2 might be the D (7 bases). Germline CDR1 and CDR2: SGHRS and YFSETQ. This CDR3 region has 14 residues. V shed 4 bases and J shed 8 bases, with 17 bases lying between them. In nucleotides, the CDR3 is TGCGCCAGCAGCCAAGGGGGGGGTTTTGGTACGCAGTATTTT. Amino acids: CASSQGGGFGTQYF.

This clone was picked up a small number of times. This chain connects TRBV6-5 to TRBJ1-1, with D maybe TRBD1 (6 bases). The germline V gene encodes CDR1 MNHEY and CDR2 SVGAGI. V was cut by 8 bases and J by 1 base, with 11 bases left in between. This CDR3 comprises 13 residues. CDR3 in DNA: TGTGCCAGCCTGACAGGACCGAACACTGAAGCTTTCTTT. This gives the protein CASLTGPNTEAFF.

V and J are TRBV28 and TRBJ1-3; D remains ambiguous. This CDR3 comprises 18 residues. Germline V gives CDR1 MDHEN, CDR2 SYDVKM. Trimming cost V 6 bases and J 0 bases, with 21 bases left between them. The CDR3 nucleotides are TGTGCCAGCAGAATCCCCACCGGGGTCCCGGGCTCTGGAAACACCATATATTTT. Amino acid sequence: CASRIPTGVPGSGNTIYF. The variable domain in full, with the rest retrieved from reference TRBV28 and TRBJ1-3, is DVKVTQSSRYLVKRTGEKVFLECVQDMDHENMFWYRQDPGLGLRLIYFSYDVKMKEKGDIPEGYSVSREKKERFSLILESASTNQTSMYLCASRIPTGVPGSGNTIYFGEGSWLTVV.

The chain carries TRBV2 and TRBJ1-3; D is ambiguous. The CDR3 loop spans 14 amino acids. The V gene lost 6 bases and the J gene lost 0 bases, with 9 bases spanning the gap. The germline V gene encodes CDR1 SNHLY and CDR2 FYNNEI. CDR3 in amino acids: CASSPQVSGNTIYF. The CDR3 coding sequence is TGTGCCAGCAGCCCTCAGGTCTCTGGAAACACCATATATTTT.

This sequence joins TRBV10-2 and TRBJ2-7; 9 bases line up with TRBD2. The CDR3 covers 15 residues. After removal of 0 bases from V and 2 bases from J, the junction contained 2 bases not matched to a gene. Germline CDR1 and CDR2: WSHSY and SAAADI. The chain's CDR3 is CASSESIAGAYEQYF. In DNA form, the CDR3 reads TGCGCCAGCAGTGAGTCGATAGCGGGGGCCTACGAGCAGTACTTC.

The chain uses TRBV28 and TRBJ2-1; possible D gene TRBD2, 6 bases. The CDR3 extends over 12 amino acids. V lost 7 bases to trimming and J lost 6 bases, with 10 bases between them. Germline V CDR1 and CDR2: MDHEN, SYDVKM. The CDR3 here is CASKGLFNEQFF. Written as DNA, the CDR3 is TGTGCCAGCAAGGGACTCTTCAATGAGCAGTTCTTC. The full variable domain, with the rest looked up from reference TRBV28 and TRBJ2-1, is DVKVTQSSRYLVKRTGEKVFLECVQDMDHENMFWYRQDPGLGLRLIYFSYDVKMKEKGDIPEGYSVSREKKERFSLILESASTNQTSMYLCASKGLFNEQFFGPGTRLTVL.

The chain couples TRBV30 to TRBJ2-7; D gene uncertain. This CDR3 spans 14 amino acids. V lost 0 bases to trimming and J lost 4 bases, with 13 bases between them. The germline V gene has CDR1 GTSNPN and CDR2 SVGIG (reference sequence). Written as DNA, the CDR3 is TGTGCCTGGAGTGTTTCTAGTCTGAATTACGAGCAGTACTTC. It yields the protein CAWSVSSLNYEQYF.